This T cell receptor (beta chain) was profiled in a study of blood T cells in healthy people across ages. Trimming shortened V by 10 bases and J by 2 bases, and 18 bases separated the two germline ends. The CDR3 covers 15 residues. CDR1 MDHEN and CDR2 SYDVKM come from the germline V gene. This clonotype was picked up one time. With a J-beta primer mix and a sample-barcoded 5' primer, a second PCR ran 7 to 11 cycles. Each cDNA molecule carried a tag from a template-switch adaptor that contained 12 random nucleotides. TCRdb analysed the 5' RACE reads with MiXCR anew, one entry per CDR3 protein. The sample lists hundreds of thousands of distinct CDR3 sequences, 29% occurring once.

This chain uses TRBV28 with TRBJ1-5; D is ambiguous. This TCR came from an elderly woman in good health. The sequenced material came from blood. The CDR3 DNA follows: TGTGCCACCCTGCGGTCCGGGGAGGGCAATCAGCCCCAGCATTTT. It encodes CATLRSGEGNQPQHF.